One sample yielded the 11 T cell receptor beta chains listed below, sequenced in a study of T cell changes during pregnancy in multiple sclerosis. The table came from immunoSEQ multiplex PCR; TCRdb's copy has only in-frame clones and leaves some out. The sample lists fewer than 50,000 clones; approximately 91% were seen once. Sequenced here: CD8+ T cells from peripheral blood mononuclear cells, sampled after pregnancy. These receptors were obtained from a female donor with multiple sclerosis, enrolled in a pregnancy study.

The chain joins TRBV4-2 to TRBJ1-5; D uncertain. This CDR3 region has 16 residues. V lost 4 bases, J lost 2 bases, and 15 bases lay in between. Looked up from germline, CDR1 is LGHNA and CDR2 is YNFKEQ. The CDR3 here is CASSPEAPPGNQPQHF. CDR3 DNA: TGTGCCAGCAGCCCCGAGGCACCCCCGGGCAATCAGCCCCAGCATTTT.

This chain's CDR3 is CASSLVLAGGELFF. In nucleotides, the CDR3 is TGTGCCAGCAGCTTAGTACTAGCGGGCGGGGAGCTGTTTTTT. The chain combines TRBV7-8 with TRBJ2-2; 9 nucleotides agree with TRBD2. Germline V gene data show CDR1 as SGHVS and CDR2 as FQNEAQ. After removal of 1 base from V and 7 bases from J, the junction contained 1 base not matched to a gene. The CDR3 extends over 14 amino acids.

This clone has more than one count but fewer than ten. The chain links TRBV9 to TRBJ2-5, with D possibly matching TRBD2 (7 bases). Germline CDR1 and CDR2: SGDLS and YYNGEE. The V end lost 1 base, the J end lost 3 bases, and 16 bases lay between the germline ends. The CDR3 runs to 16 residues. The CDR3 region has the DNA TGTGCCAGCAGCGTAAGGTGGGGGGGCCTTGAAGAGACCCAGTACTTC. Protein product: CASSVRWGGLEETQYF.

V is TRBV7-3 and J is TRBJ2-1, with TRBD2 identical over 11 bases. The CDR3 is 16 amino acids. The V gene end was trimmed by 4 bases and the J gene end by 2 bases; junction bases not matched to a gene: 4. Per the germline V gene, CDR1 is SGHTA and CDR2 is FQGTGA. CDR3 amino acids: CASSSIAGGTYNEQFF. CDR3 DNA: TGTGCCAGCAGCTCGATAGCGGGGGGGACCTACAATGAGCAGTTCTTC.

This rearrangement joins TRBV5-1 to TRBJ1-2; D possibly corresponds to TRBD1 (5 bases). The CDR3 totals 17 residues. V lost 1 base and J 4 bases, leaving 20 bases between the germline ends. Germline CDR1 SGHRS, CDR2 YFSETQ. CDR3 sequence (DNA): TGCGCCAGCAGCTTGAGGTCTGGTACAGGCGTCCTCTATGGCTACACCTTC. Translating gives CASSLRSGTGVLYGYTF.

This clone has more than one count but fewer than ten. This sequence joins TRBV6-1 and TRBJ2-7; 13 nucleotides agree with TRBD2. The CDR3 has 15 residues. Germline CDR1 reads MNHNS; CDR2 reads SASEGT. Trimming took 6 bases from V and 5 from J; bases not matched to a gene: 7. The CDR3 sequence: CASRVLAGGPDEQYF. The CDR3 DNA reads TGTGCCAGCAGGGTACTAGCGGGGGGGCCTGACGAGCAGTACTTC.

The chain is built from TRBV7-2 and TRBJ2-1, with D maybe TRBD2 (7 bases). The CDR3 runs 13 residues. From germline, CDR1 is SGHTA and CDR2 FQGNSA. Trimming removed 8 bases at V and 10 bases at J, with 18 bases between. CDR3 coding DNA: TGTGCCAGCGGCTGGGGCGGGGGCGGAGAGCAGTTCTTC. Translated, it gives CASGWGGGGEQFF.

The chain uses TRBV9 and TRBJ1-5, with D perhaps matching TRBD1 (6 bases). The CDR3 length is 16 residues. Trimming took off 3 bases at V and 1 base at J, with 14 bases between the two ends. Germline values: CDR1 SGDLS, CDR2 YYNGEE. The CDR3 region is CASSAGAGGSNQPQHF. The CDR3 DNA reads as TGTGCCAGCAGCGCAGGGGCGGGGGGCAGCAATCAGCCCCAGCATTTT. Using reference TRBV9 and TRBJ1-5 for the parts outside the CDR3, the full variable domain is DSGVTQTPKHLITATGQRVTLRCSPRSGDLSVYWYQQSLDQGLQFLIQYYNGEERAKGNILERFSAQQFPDLHSELNLSSLELGDSALYFCASSAGAGGSNQPQHFGDGTRLSIL.

The chain recombines TRBV10-1 with TRBJ2-1; 7 bases fit TRBD2. This CDR3 has 14 residues. Germline V gene data show CDR1 as WNHNN and CDR2 as SYGVQD (reference sequence). J lost 8 bases, V lost 2 bases, and 6 bases had no gene match. CDR3 sequence: CASSEARGRDEQFF. Here the CDR3 DNA reads TGCGCCAGCAGTGAGGCGCGGGGGAGGGATGAGCAGTTCTTC.

In this sample, this clone turned up once. The chain is built from TRBV13 and TRBJ2-7, with D perhaps matching TRBD1 (5 bases). The CDR3 is 16 residues long. V lost 3 bases and J lost 5, with 20 bases in between. The germline V gene has CDR1 PRHDT and CDR2 FYEKMQ (reference sequence). DNA of the CDR3: TGTGCCAGCAGCTTTGCGACAGCCGAAAACTGGAACGAGCAGTACTTC. Its translation: CASSFATAENWNEQYF. Based on the CDR3 plus reference TRBV13 and TRBJ2-7, the full variable domain is AAGVIQSPRHLIKEKRETATLKCYPIPRHDTVYWYQQGPGQDPQFLISFYEKMQSDKGSIPDRFSAQQFSDYHSELNMSSLELGDSALYFCASSFATAENWNEQYFGPGTRLTVT.

This chain uses TRBV19 with TRBJ1-4; D not resolved. Trimming left V 4 bases short and J 3 bases short, with 15 bases between. CDR1 is LNHDA, CDR2 SQIVND, per germline (reference sequence). The CDR3 spans 16 residues. This CDR3 is CASSSRRRAANEKLFF. The CDR3, as DNA: TGTGCCAGTAGTAGCAGGAGGCGAGCCGCTAATGAAAAACTGTTTTTT.